Reported below is one T cell receptor (beta chain). The sample originates from a study of blood T cell repertoires in COVID-19. Per the germline V gene, CDR1 is ENHRY and CDR2 is SYGVKD. The CDR3 loop spans 15 amino acids. The V segment lost 0 bases and the J segment 6 bases; nucleotides outside the gene matches: 3. Original processing methods: Counts of nucleated cells, estimated from reference gene primer amplification, were obtained. Method: immunoSEQ multiplex PCR; TCRdb's copy keeps in-frame clones and lacks some. D and trimming were read from the DNA, whereas the V and J calls and clone size are those reported in that table. The sample has more than 250,000 clones, over 75% seen once.

The sequence came from a man aged 50 to 59 with active or convalescent COVID-19. Sequencing was carried out using peripheral blood. The rearrangement links TRBV10-3 to TRBJ1-5, with 9 bases fitting TRBD1. CDR3 nucleotides: TGTGCCATCAGTGAGTCGGGACAGGGAGGTCAGCCCCAGCATTTT. Amino acid sequence: CAISESGQGGQPQHF.